This T cell receptor beta chain was found in a study of T cell responses to AZD1222 COVID-19 vaccine. Assay used: immunoSEQ multiplex PCR; TCRdb lists only in-frame clones, some missing. Of about 200,000 clones listed, around 90% are singletons. Germline V gene lookup returns CDR1 SGHKS and CDR2 YYEKEE (reference sequence). CDR3 size: 15 residues. The V end lost 0 bases, the J end lost 0 bases, and 8 bases lay between the germline ends. This chain uses TRBV5-5 with TRBJ2-3; maybe TRBD2 (5 bases). The TCR originated in an adult in good health. The starting material was peripheral blood, obtained on day 0 of AZD1222 vaccination. CDR3 sequence reads: CASSLAPGSTDTQYF. CDR3 DNA sequence: TGTGCCAGCAGCTTGGCTCCGGGGAGCACAGATACGCAGTATTTT.